Below, 9 T cell receptor beta chains from the same sample are listed, as sequenced in a study of T cell responses to AZD1222 COVID-19 vaccine. Measured with immunoSEQ multiplex PCR; TCRdb has only the in-frame clones, and not every one. The table shows under 150,000 clones, with just under 95% occurring only once. This material consisted of peripheral blood, taken 28 days after the second AZD1222 dose. These receptors originate from an adult who received the AZD1222 COVID-19 vaccine.

The rearrangement links TRBV27 to TRBJ1-2, with a tentative D call TRBD1 (6 bases). The V end was cut by 3 bases, the J end by 8 bases, with 10 bases between. The CDR3 is 12 amino acids. CDR1 and CDR2 from the germline V gene are MNHEY and SMNVEV (reference sequence). The CDR3: CASSFSGVGYTF. CDR3 coding DNA: TGTGCCAGCAGTTTTTCAGGGGTCGGCTACACCTTC.

The chain carries TRBV5-1 and TRBJ2-1, with 8 bases matching TRBD2. Looked up from germline, CDR1 is SGHRS and CDR2 is YFSETQ. The CDR3 totals 15 residues. Trimming removed 1 base from V and 5 bases from J; junction bases left unmatched: 5. CDR3 nucleotides: TGCGCCAGCAGCTTGCTGGCGGGGGGTGACAATGAGCAGTTCTTC. Its translation: CASSLLAGGDNEQFF. Drawing the rest from reference TRBV5-1 and TRBJ2-1, the complete variable domain is KAGVTQTPRYLIKTRGQQVTLSCSPISGHRSVSWYQQTPGQGLQFLFEYFSETQRNKGNFPGRFSGRQFSNSRSEMNVSTLELGDSALYLCASSLLAGGDNEQFFGPGTRLTVL.

The chain combines TRBV30 with TRBJ1-5; D is undetermined. The germline V gene has CDR1 GTSNPN and CDR2 SVGIG (reference sequence). Trimming took 2 bases from V and 2 from J, leaving 4 bases between them. The CDR3 is made up of 12 amino acids. This chain's CDR3 is CAWSNGNQPQHF. Written as DNA, the CDR3 is TGTGCCTGGAGTAACGGCAATCAGCCCCAGCATTTT. The entire variable domain, with the rest obtained from reference TRBV30 and TRBJ1-5, is as follows: SQTIHQWPATLVQPVGSPLSLECTVEGTSNPNLYWYRQAAGRGLQLLFYSVGIGQISSEVPQNLSASRPQDRQFILSSKKLLLSDSGFYLCAWSNGNQPQHFGDGTRLSIL.

This chain connects TRBV19 to TRBJ2-1; D unresolved. V shed 7 bases and J shed 0 bases, with 13 bases lying between them. From germline, CDR1 is LNHDA and CDR2 SQIVND (reference sequence). This CDR3 region has 15 residues. CDR3 sequence reads: CASKLSATSYNEQFF. The DNA for the CDR3 is TGTGCCAGTAAGCTGTCAGCAACCTCCTACAATGAGCAGTTCTTC.

The V gene is TRBV15, the J gene TRBJ1-6, with D uncertain. V was clipped by 0 bases and J by 7 bases, with 10 bases between them. The CDR3 is 15 amino acids. From germline, CDR1 is LNHNV and CDR2 YYDKDF (reference sequence). CDR3 protein: CATSRDVGENSPLHF. CDR3 DNA: TGTGCCACCAGCAGAGATGTGGGAGAGAATTCACCCCTCCACTTT.

CDR3 protein: CASSQATGGGQPQHF. The CDR3 coding sequence is TGTGCCAGCAGCCAAGCCACGGGGGGCGGTCAGCCCCAGCATTTT. The genes are TRBV4-2 and TRBJ1-5; D may be TRBD1 (6 bases). Germline-derived CDR1 and CDR2 are LGHNA and YNFKEQ. V was shortened by 1 base and J by 6 bases, with 13 bases between the two germline ends. The CDR3 loop spans 15 amino acids.

This clone was counted once. The V gene is TRBV7-2, the J gene TRBJ2-3, with 9 nucleotides matching TRBD2. CDR3 length equals 16 residues. The trim removed 7 bases at V and 1 base at J, leaving 9 bases unmatched. CDR1 is SGHTA and CDR2 is FQGNSA in the germline V gene. The CDR3 loop is CASIETRGGGTDTQYF. The CDR3 region has the DNA TGTGCCAGCATCGAGACCCGCGGGGGGGGCACAGATACGCAGTATTTT. The full variable domain, with the rest looked up from reference TRBV7-2 and TRBJ2-3, is GAGVSQSPSNKVTEKGKDVELRCDPISGHTALYWYRQSLGQGLEFLIYFQGNSAPDKSGLPSDRFSAERTGGSVSTLTIQRTQQEDSAVYLCASIETRGGGTDTQYFGPGTRLTVL.

The rearrangement uses TRBV19 and TRBJ1-2; tentatively, D is TRBD1 (6 bases). CDR1 and CDR2 (germline): LNHDA, SQIVND (reference sequence). Trimming removed 6 bases at V and 5 bases at J, with 16 bases between. There are 14 residues in the CDR3. For the CDR3, the DNA is TGTGCCAGTAGAGGGCCAGGGGCTCCTTATGGCTACACCTTC. Its protein product is CASRGPGAPYGYTF.

This chain links TRBV5-1 with TRBJ1-1; D is uncertain. Trimming removed 0 bases from V and 3 bases from J, with 6 bases in between. CDR1 SGHRS and CDR2 YFSETQ come from the germline V gene. The CDR3 spans 13 residues. The CDR3 here is CASSLGGHTEAFF. CDR3 DNA: TGCGCCAGCAGCTTGGGAGGCCACACTGAAGCTTTCTTT.